The text below deals with one TCR beta chain. Its antigen is not identified. An end of the junction does not agree with germline; a read error may underlie this. The sample comes from a study of T cells in Graves' hyperthyroidism and ophthalmopathy. Study findings and constraints: The model predicted ophthalmopathy a median roughly 6.3 months before onset.

TCR beta CDR3 regions were amplified from RNA. First-round RT-PCR targeting the TCR CDR3 was performed with the HTBI primer set. Each CDR3 protein gets one entry after TCRdb re-called the multiplex PCR reads with MiXCR. The sample yields about 52,000 distinct CDR3 sequences, over 40% seen once. A patient was excluded if there was uncontrolled infection, other autoimmune disease, pregnancy or lactation. In making diagnoses, clinical symptoms, serum thyroxine and TRAb, thyroid ultrasound and orbital computed tomography were all used. The source of the PBMCs was more than 9.5 ml of fresh peripheral blood. This CDR3 is 18 amino acids long. CDR1 and CDR2 (germline): ENHRY, SYGVKD.

This chain joins TRBV10-3 and TRBJ1-6; 11 bases are a match to TRBD1. Specimen: blood. The TCR originated in a woman between 50 and 59 years old with Graves' ophthalmopathy. CDR3 residues: CAISYSGQGASCNSPLHF. The CDR3 DNA reads as TGTGCCATCAGTTACTCAGGACAGGGGGCATCCTGTAATTCACCCCTCCACTTT.